This TCR beta chain was captured by sequencing in a study of blood T cell repertoires in COVID-19. Study-wide background: Spain, Italy and the United States supplied samples that represented acute and convalescent COVID-19. T cells, B-cell-depleted T cells, or PBMCs supplied cDNA or gDNA.

In the authors' workflow: Reference gene primers were amplified, and this amplification served to estimate nucleated cell counts. Clones were sequenced by immunoSEQ multiplex PCR, and TCRdb holds only the in-frame ones, with some missing. Clonal size and the V and J genes are those of that table, whereas D and trimming came from the DNA. The data show approximately 350,000 clones, 70% to 90% seen once. In its sample, this clone was seen once. The Seattle patients, enrolled during active infection, were followed longitudinally. From germline, CDR1 is SGHRS and CDR2 YFSETQ. The length of the CDR3 is 18 residues. J gave up 4 bases and V 4 bases, and 18 bases lay outside the gene matches.

V gene TRBV5-1 combines with J gene TRBJ2-7; 9 bases fit TRBD1. The TCR sequence derives from a woman aged 25-40 years with COVID-19, enrolled during active disease. The sample comprised peripheral blood. The CDR3 DNA reads TGCGCCAGCAGCCTACACACACTTGACAGGGGGGCAAGTTACGAGCAGTACTTC. Amino acid sequence: CASSLHTLDRGASYEQYF. Combining the CDR3 with reference TRBV5-1 and TRBJ2-7 gives the whole variable domain KAGVTQTPRYLIKTRGQQVTLSCSPISGHRSVSWYQQTPGQGLQFLFEYFSETQRNKGNFPGRFSGRQFSNSRSEMNVSTLELGDSALYLCASSLHTLDRGASYEQYFGPGTRLTVT.